These T cell receptor beta chains were read from a single sample in a study of graft-versus-host responses after intestinal transplantation. Sequencing used immunoSEQ multiplex PCR; TCRdb keeps in-frame clones, though not all of them. The sample holds 15,000 to 20,000 clones, roughly 86% seen once. The sequencing here drew on bone marrow, taken nearly 130 days after intestinal transplantation. These receptors all come from a human patient who received an intestinal transplant, so some T cells may come from the graft donor. CDR3s include the opening cysteine and the closing phenylalanine or tryptophan. D genes are given only for firm matches. Some rows mark clone size as missing; the rest say once, few, many or name a class of expanded clone.

>.|TRBJ1-5|.|TRBV27
CASSLSYSNQPQHF
TGTGCCAGCAGTTTGTCTTATAGCAATCAGCCCCAGCATTTT
>.|TRBJ2-5|TRBD2|TRBV6-1
CASSEAYLNSAGEGETQYF
TGTGCCAGCAGTGAAGCCTATCTTAACTCAGCGGGAGAGGGCGAGACCCAGTACTTC
>.|TRBJ2-7|TRBD1|TRBV5-4
CASSFWTGSYEQYF
TGTGCCAGCAGCTTTTGGACAGGGTCGTACGAGCAGTACTTC
>.|TRBJ2-7|TRBD2|TRBV7-9
CASSLRDYSTEQYF
TGTGCCAGCAGCTTAAGGGACTACAGTACGGAGCAGTACTTC
>.|TRBJ2-1|.|TRBV7-3
CASSLYGAGRGEYNEQFF
TGTGCCAGCAGCTTATATGGGGCGGGACGTGGGGAGTACAATGAGCAGTTCTTC
>.|TRBJ2-6|.|TRBV28
CAITSGSGANVLTF
TGTGCCATTACGAGCGGCTCTGGGGCCAACGTCCTGACTTTC
>once|TRBJ2-2|TRBD1|TRBV5-1
CASSVEGTGGAGELFF
TGCGCCAGCAGCGTGGAAGGGACAGGGGGGGCCGGGGAGCTGTTTTTT
>.|TRBJ2-3|.|TRBV7-2
CASSSRAHQDTQYF
TGTGCCAGCAGCTCCCGGGCCCACCAAGATACGCAGTATTTT
>.|TRBJ2-2|.|TRBV7-3
CASSITAKNTGELFF
TGTGCCAGCAGCATCACCGCTAAGAACACCGGGGAGCTGTTTTTT
>.|TRBJ2-3|.|TRBV4-1
CASSQGGDTQYF
TGCGCCAGCAGCCAAGGGGGAGATACGCAGTATTTT
>once|TRBJ2-5|.|TRBV28
CASSFFGRVQETQYF
TGTGCCAGCAGCTTTTTTGGCAGGGTACAAGAGACCCAGTACTTC
>.|TRBJ2-5|.|TRBV28
CASSFRSVEETQYF
TGTGCCAGCAGTTTTAGGTCAGTAGAAGAGACCCAGTACTTC
>.|TRBJ1-5|.|TRBV7-9
CASSSAGQPQHF
TGTGCCAGCAGCTCCGCCGGGCAGCCCCAGCATTTT
>.|TRBJ1-1|TRBD1|TRBV6-1
CASSEQGVLNTEAFF
TGTGCCAGCAGTGAACAGGGGGTGTTGAACACTGAAGCTTTCTTT
>.|TRBJ1-2|.|TRBV19
CASMGLDGYTF
TGTGCCAGTATGGGGCTGGATGGCTACACCTTC
>.|TRBJ2-1|.|TRBV6-5
CASSYSGTEQFF
TGTGCCAGCAGTTACTCGGGGACTGAGCAGTTCTTC
>few|TRBJ2-1|TRBD2|TRBV6-4
CASSDSSGSYNEQFF
TGTGCCAGCAGTGACTCTAGCGGGAGCTACAATGAGCAGTTCTTC
>once|TRBJ2-1|TRBD2|TRBV27
CASSPLRGTSGSGNEQFF
TGTGCCAGCAGTCCCCTCCGCGGGACTAGCGGGAGTGGGAATGAGCAGTTCTTC
>.|TRBJ2-7|TRBD2|TRBV6-6
CASSRTSSYEQYF
TGTGCCAGCAGTCGGACTAGCTCCTACGAGCAGTACTTC
>.|TRBJ1-5|TRBD1|TRBV4-1
CASSAQGELGNQPQHF
TGCGCCAGCAGCGCGCAGGGGGAATTGGGCAATCAGCCCCAGCATTTT
>few|TRBJ2-7|.|TRBV1
CTSGHGLAGEGEQYF
TGCACCAGCGGCCACGGACTAGCGGGAGAGGGGGAGCAGTACTTC
>.|TRBJ1-1|.|TRBV7-2
CASSFEAFF
TGTGCCAGCAGCTTCGAAGCTTTCTTT
>.|TRBJ2-7|.|TRBV7-9
CASSGEAGRYEQYF
TGTGCCAGCAGCGGCGAGGCGGGTCGCTACGAGCAGTACTTC
>.|TRBJ2-3|.|TRBV28
CASSLLSGTQYF
TGTGCCAGCAGTTTACTATCGGGTACGCAGTATTTT
>.|TRBJ2-3|TRBD2|TRBV6-4
CASSELAGDFSTQYF
TGTGCCAGCAGTGAACTAGCGGGGGATTTCAGTACGCAGTATTTT
>.|TRBJ2-1|.|TRBV7-3
CASSSPNNEQFF
TGTGCCAGCAGCTCCCCTAACAATGAGCAGTTCTTC
>.|TRBJ1-1|.|TRBV6-6
CASSPQMNTEAFF
TGTGCCAGCAGCCCTCAGATGAACACTGAAGCTTTCTTT
>.|TRBJ2-3|.|TRBV5-8
CASSLAGTATDTQYF
TGTGCCAGCAGCTTGGCTGGGACGGCCACAGATACGCAGTATTTT
>once|TRBJ2-5|TRBD2|TRBV6-5
CASSYGGGSQETQYF
TGTGCCAGCAGTTACGGCGGGGGGTCACAAGAGACCCAGTACTTC
>.|TRBJ2-7|TRBD1|TRBV19
CASSLTGSPYEQYF
TGTGCCAGTAGCCTGACAGGGAGTCCCTACGAGCAGTACTTC
>.|TRBJ2-7|TRBD1|TRBV4-1
CASSARTGAYEQYF
TGCGCCAGCAGCGCAAGGACAGGGGCCTACGAGCAGTACTTC
>.|TRBJ1-5|TRBD1|TRBV27
CASSFRGDQPQHF
TGTGCCAGCAGTTTCAGGGGGGATCAGCCCCAGCATTTT
>.|TRBJ1-6|.|TRBV6-1
CASSDWGRTYNSPLHF
TGTGCCAGCAGTGATTGGGGTAGGACCTATAATTCACCCCTCCACTTT
>few|TRBJ1-1|.|TRBV6-1
CASGEGVTEAFF
TGTGCCAGCGGGGAGGGTGTCACTGAAGCTTTCTTT
>.|TRBJ1-3|TRBD1|TRBV5-6
CASSWGQGRGNTIYF
TGTGCCAGCAGTTGGGGACAGGGGCGAGGAAACACCATATATTTT
>.|TRBJ1-1|.|TRBV7-9
CASSLEGLPEAFF
TGTGCCAGCAGCTTAGAAGGGCTCCCTGAAGCTTTCTTT